This T cell receptor (beta chain) was retrieved from a study of naive and memory T cell subsets. A UMI-containing oligonucleotide was joined by 3' ligation to the TCR cDNA template. V was clipped by 0 bases and J by 1 base, with 9 bases between them. Germline lookup yields CDR1 MNHNY and CDR2 SVGAGI (reference sequence). The CDR3 extends over 15 amino acids. Four PCR rounds used nested alpha and beta constant region primers plus the SP2 primer. TCRdb used MiXCR to reprocess the 5' RACE reads, holding one entry per CDR3 protein. This table has 45,000 to 55,000 distinct CDR3 sequences, roughly 4.7% appearing once.

The chain joins TRBV6-6 to TRBJ2-5, with TRBD2 as a possible D gene (5 bases). This TCR was sampled from a female donor in good health. The CDR3 nucleotides are TGTGCCAGCAGTTACTCAGGAGGAAGCCAAGAGACCCAGTACTTC. The encoded protein is CASSYSGGSQETQYF.